Presented here are 28 T cell receptor beta chains from one specimen sequenced in a study of shared clonotypes between healthy human individuals. Sequencing used immunoSEQ multiplex PCR; TCRdb keeps in-frame clones, though not all of them. The table has about 2 million clones, approximately 95% seen once. The specimen was naive CD4+ T cells sorted from blood. The sample's subset: CD45RA+ positively selected. The origin of the receptors is a man younger than 35 in good health.

The V and J genes are TRBV28 and TRBJ2-5; D is unclear. Between the trimmed V and J ends, which lost 4 bases and 2 bases, there was a span of 5 bases. The V gene's germline CDR1 is MDHEN and CDR2 SYDVKM. CDR3 length equals 12 residues. CDR3 region: CASSSQQETQYF. The CDR3 coding sequence is TGTGCCAGCAGTTCCCAACAAGAGACCCAGTACTTC.

J is TRBJ1-1 and V is TRBV6-5, with unresolved D. V gave up 2 bases and J gave up 0 bases, with 7 bases separating them. The length of the CDR3 is 14 residues. Germline V gene sequence: CDR1 MNHEY, CDR2 SVGAGI. The CDR3: CASSYTAVNTEAFF. Written as DNA, the CDR3 is TGTGCCAGCAGTTACACGGCAGTGAACACTGAAGCTTTCTTT.

The chain carries TRBV6-5 and TRBJ2-7; the match to TRBD1 covers 8 bases. The CDR3 contains 14 residues. Per the germline V gene, CDR1 is MNHEY and CDR2 is SVGAGI. V gave up 6 bases and J gave up 6 bases; unmatched junction bases: 10. CDR3 sequence (DNA): TGTGCCAGCAGAGGGACAGGTACGTCCGCCGAGCAGTACTTC. This codes for CASRGTGTSAEQYF.

This clone was counted a single time. The chain is built from TRBV6-1 and TRBJ2-1; D is unclear. V lost 2 bases and J 5 bases, leaving 16 bases between the germline ends. The CDR3 sequence is 16 residues long. The germline gives CDR1 MNHNS, CDR2 SASEGT. The CDR3 loop is CASSENYSPGHNEQFF. The CDR3 region has the DNA TGTGCCAGCAGTGAAAACTACTCCCCGGGTCACAATGAGCAGTTCTTC.

Remarks on this clone: The sample has other DNA sequences that encode this CDR3 too. The V gene is TRBV6-5, the J gene TRBJ1-6; D is unclear. V lost 5 bases to trimming and J lost 1 base, with 3 bases between them. This CDR3 is 13 amino acids long. Germline values: CDR1 MNHEY, CDR2 SVGAGI. CDR3 nucleotides: TGTGCCAGCAGTAGGTCCTATAATTCACCCCTCCACTTT. Encoded protein: CASSRSYNSPLHF.

CDR3 DNA: TGTGCCAGCCATGGTGAGCGAGGGGGAGTTAGGGAGCAGTACTTC. This encodes CASHGERGGVREQYF. The chain carries TRBV25-1 and TRBJ2-7; tentatively, D is TRBD1 (6 bases). CDR3 length: 15 amino acids. CDR1 and CDR2 (germline): MGHDK, SYGVNS. With 8 bases removed from V and 7 bases from J, the gap between germline ends came to 24 bases.

The V gene is TRBV6-5, the J gene TRBJ1-1, with 7 positions matching TRBD1. CDR1 and CDR2 (germline): MNHEY, SVGAGI. J lost 5 bases, V lost 5 bases, and 11 bases had no gene match. This CDR3 has 15 residues. CDR3 residues: CASSTLTGLRTEAFF. CDR3 coding DNA: TGTGCCAGCAGTACTCTGACAGGGCTGCGGACTGAAGCTTTCTTT.

Notes on this clone: At the DNA level, this CDR3 is encoded by other sequences in the same sample as well. This chain links TRBV6-1 with TRBJ2-7; 7 bases match TRBD1. The ends lost 7 bases at V and 0 bases at J; junction bases unmatched: 6. This CDR3 comprises 14 residues. Germline V gene data show CDR1 as MNHNS and CDR2 as SASEGT. Written as DNA, the CDR3 is TGTGCCAGCACCCCCGGGACAGTCTCCTACGAGCAGTACTTC. This codes for CASTPGTVSYEQYF.

The chain employs TRBV5-4 and TRBJ1-1, with a weak D call TRBD1 (5 bases). Germline loops: CDR1 SGHNT, CDR2 YYREEE (reference sequence). Trimming took 0 bases from V and 3 from J, leaving 9 bases between them. The CDR3 consists of 14 residues. The CDR3 DNA reads as TGTGCCAGCAGCTTGGCCGGGGGGTACACTGAAGCTTTCTTT. Residues: CASSLAGGYTEAFF. Complete variable domain (other parts from reference TRBV5-4 and TRBJ1-1): ETGVTQSPTHLIKTRGQQVTLRCSSQSGHNTVSWYQQALGQGPQFIFQYYREEENGRGNFPPRFSGLQFPNYSSELNVNALELDDSALYLCASSLAGGYTEAFFGQGTRLTVV.

The chain uses TRBV2 and TRBJ2-4, with D perhaps TRBD2 (6 bases). Trimming stripped 3 bases from V and 0 bases from J, with 12 bases between. CDR3 length equals 16 residues. Germline-derived CDR1 and CDR2 are SNHLY and FYNNEI. This chain's CDR3 is CASSDAGPLAKNIQYF. The CDR3 coding sequence is TGTGCCAGCAGTGATGCGGGGCCGTTAGCCAAAAACATTCAGTACTTC.

Of note for this clone: This CDR3 is also generated by other DNA sequences in the sample. The chain has TRBV27 and TRBJ2-5, with D possibly being TRBD2 (6 bases). Trimming cost V 3 bases and J 5 bases, with 7 bases left between them. Looked up from germline, CDR1 is MNHEY and CDR2 is SMNVEV (reference sequence). This CDR3 has 12 residues. For the CDR3, the DNA is TGTGCCAGCAGTTTTCGGGGGGAGACCCAGTACTTC. Amino acids: CASSFRGETQYF.

This chain connects TRBV27 to TRBJ1-5, with 9 nucleotides matching TRBD1. The CDR3 is 17 amino acids. Losses at the gene ends were 0 bases for V and 2 bases for J; bases not matched to a gene: 5. Germline CDR1 reads MNHEY; CDR2 reads SMNVEV (reference sequence). The chain's CDR3 is CASSLSGQGYGNQPQHF. The CDR3 DNA reads as TGTGCCAGCAGTTTATCGGGACAGGGCTATGGCAATCAGCCCCAGCATTTT.

V and J are TRBV9 and TRBJ1-5; D is unresolved. V lost 4 bases and J 3 bases, leaving 11 bases between the germline ends. This CDR3 has 14 amino acids. Germline V gene sequence: CDR1 SGDLS, CDR2 YYNGEE. CDR3 amino acids: CASSPRRFNQPQHF. The CDR3 nucleotides read TGTGCCAGCAGCCCGAGGAGGTTCAATCAGCCCCAGCATTTT.

The chain employs TRBV28 and TRBJ1-5; D not resolved. The CDR3 consists of 14 residues. Between the trimmed V and J ends, which lost 6 bases and 3 bases, there was a span of 12 bases. The germline V gene encodes CDR1 MDHEN and CDR2 SYDVKM. The CDR3 region is CASSPSSFNQPQHF. CDR3 coding DNA: TGTGCCAGCAGCCCTTCAAGCTTCAATCAGCCCCAGCATTTT. Supplemented by reference TRBV28 and TRBJ1-5, the full variable domain reads DVKVTQSSRYLVKRTGEKVFLECVQDMDHENMFWYRQDPGLGLRLIYFSYDVKMKEKGDIPEGYSVSREKKERFSLILESASTNQTSMYLCASSPSSFNQPQHFGDGTRLSIL.

V usage is TRBV10-1 and J usage is TRBJ2-3; D assignment may be TRBD1 or TRBD2 (5 bases each). Germline V gives CDR1 WNHNN, CDR2 SYGVQD (reference sequence). The length of the CDR3 is 14 residues. The germline V and J ends were trimmed by 3 bases and 5 bases, with 12 bases remaining between them. DNA of the CDR3: TGCGCCAGCAGTGACCGGGACCCACTAGATACGCAGTATTTT. Translated, it gives CASSDRDPLDTQYF.

The chain joins TRBV7-2 to TRBJ2-7; no clear D. Germline V lookup: CDR1 SGHTA, CDR2 FQGNSA. The V end lost 5 bases, the J end lost 3 bases, and 11 bases lay between the germline ends. The CDR3 contains 13 residues. CDR3 loop: CASSVDGLYEQYF. The CDR3 nucleotides are TGTGCCAGCAGCGTCGACGGTCTCTACGAGCAGTACTTC.

This chain links TRBV4-1 with TRBJ1-2; 10 nucleotides agree with TRBD1. V dropped 1 base and J dropped 4; count of bases not matched to a gene: 3. Germline CDR1 reads MGHRA; CDR2 reads YSYEKL. The CDR3 totals 15 residues. CDR3 in amino acids: CASSQGGTGAYGYTF. DNA for the CDR3: TGCGCCAGCAGCCAAGGTGGGACAGGGGCCTATGGCTACACCTTC.

The sample holds one count of this clone. This chain uses TRBV15 with TRBJ2-1, with TRBD2 matching over 7 bases. Germline V gene lookup returns CDR1 LNHNV and CDR2 YYDKDF (reference sequence). V shed 5 bases and J 4 bases; nucleotides not matched to a gene: 11. This CDR3 is built from 16 residues. The CDR3 nucleotides are TGTGCCACCAGCTCCCCGGGCGGGAGAGGGTACAATGAGCAGTTCTTC. Its translation: CATSSPGGRGYNEQFF.

The chain recombines TRBV2 with TRBJ1-5, with D perhaps matching TRBD1 (6 bases). Looked up from germline, CDR1 is SNHLY and CDR2 is FYNNEI. Trimming removed 6 bases from V and 5 bases from J, with 11 bases in between. This CDR3 comprises 13 residues. CDR3 loop: CASSQGLYQPQHF. The CDR3 DNA reads as TGTGCCAGCAGCCAGGGGCTCTATCAGCCCCAGCATTTT.

This sequence joins TRBV30 and TRBJ2-3; TRBD2 agrees at 7 bases. Germline V gene data show CDR1 as GTSNPN and CDR2 as SVGIG (reference sequence). This CDR3 region has 13 residues. Trimming took 8 bases from V and 7 from J; bases not matched to a gene: 12. CDR3 bases: TGTGCCGGAGAGCCAGCGGGAACCAATACGCAGTATTTT. Residues: CAGEPAGTNTQYF.

This clone occurred once. Other nucleotide sequences from this sample produce the same CDR3. The chain combines TRBV11-2 with TRBJ2-5, with D uncertain. CDR3 size: 13 residues. Trimming removed 5 bases at V and 4 bases at J, with 11 bases between. Germline loops: CDR1 SGHAT, CDR2 FQNNGV. The CDR3 nucleotides are TGTGCCAGCAGCCGAGGTGGAACAGAGACCCAGTACTTC. As protein: CASSRGGTETQYF.

This sequence joins TRBV18 and TRBJ1-6, with a tentative D call TRBD1 (5 bases). Between the trimmed V and J ends, which lost 5 bases and 8 bases, there was a span of 13 bases. Germline CDR1 KGHSH, CDR2 LQKENI. This CDR3 is built from 14 residues. This chain's CDR3 is CASSRSVGDSPLHF. The CDR3 DNA follows: TGTGCCAGCTCAAGGTCTGTGGGGGATTCACCCCTCCACTTT.

Remarks on this clone: This may arise from a read error, as a much more abundant clone is one base away. The chain employs TRBV28 and TRBJ1-1; 11 positions agree with TRBD1. The CDR3 covers 15 residues. CDR1 and CDR2 from the germline V gene are MDHEN and SYDVKM. As DNA, the CDR3 is TGTGCCTGCAGGACAGGGGGCGAAGGGTACACTGAAGCTTTCTTT. Translating it yields CACRTGGEGYTEAFF.

This rearrangement joins TRBV6-5 to TRBJ1-4; TRBD1 is a possible D gene (5 bases). The CDR3 totals 16 residues. V shed 0 bases and J shed 8 bases, with 16 bases lying between them. Germline CDR1 is MNHEY and CDR2 is SVGAGI. The CDR3 nucleotides are TGTGCCAGCAGTTACTCGACGGGGACCGGGAGGGAAAAACTGTTTTTT. Protein product: CASSYSTGTGREKLFF.

This chain uses TRBV5-6 with TRBJ1-2, with 10 nucleotides matching TRBD1. Germline-derived CDR1 and CDR2 are SGHDT and YYEEEE. V shed 4 bases and J 0 bases; nucleotides not matched to a gene: 6. The CDR3 runs to 16 residues. CDR3 region: CASSEGTGATNYGYTF. In nucleotides, the CDR3 is TGTGCCAGCAGCGAGGGGACAGGGGCAACTAACTATGGCTACACCTTC.

The chain has TRBV28 and TRBJ1-6, with D possibly matching TRBD1 (5 bases). This CDR3 is built from 18 residues. V dropped 2 bases and J dropped 6 bases, with 20 bases sitting between them. Germline V gene lookup returns CDR1 MDHEN and CDR2 SYDVKM. For the CDR3, the DNA is TGTGCCAGCAGTTTAGGGGGGGGGTTTCGACAGCCTAATTCACCCCTCCACTTT. Protein sequence: CASSLGGGFRQPNSPLHF.

The chain is built from TRBV7-8 and TRBJ1-4, with D perhaps TRBD1 (6 bases). The length of the CDR3 is 16 residues. Trimming removed 5 bases at V and 4 bases at J, with 17 bases between. Germline assignment: CDR1 SGHVS and CDR2 FQNEAQ. The CDR3 loop is CASSPNRGANNEKLFF. The CDR3 DNA reads as TGTGCCAGCAGCCCTAACCGGGGGGCAAATAATGAAAAACTGTTTTTT.

The chain couples TRBV6-1 to TRBJ2-7; D is undetermined. The germline V gene encodes CDR1 MNHNS and CDR2 SASEGT. Trimming removed 1 base at V and 2 bases at J, with 12 bases between. The CDR3 has 15 amino acids. The CDR3 reads CASSEDPSGTYEQYF. CDR3 DNA sequence: TGTGCCAGCAGTGAAGACCCCAGTGGCACCTACGAGCAGTACTTC.